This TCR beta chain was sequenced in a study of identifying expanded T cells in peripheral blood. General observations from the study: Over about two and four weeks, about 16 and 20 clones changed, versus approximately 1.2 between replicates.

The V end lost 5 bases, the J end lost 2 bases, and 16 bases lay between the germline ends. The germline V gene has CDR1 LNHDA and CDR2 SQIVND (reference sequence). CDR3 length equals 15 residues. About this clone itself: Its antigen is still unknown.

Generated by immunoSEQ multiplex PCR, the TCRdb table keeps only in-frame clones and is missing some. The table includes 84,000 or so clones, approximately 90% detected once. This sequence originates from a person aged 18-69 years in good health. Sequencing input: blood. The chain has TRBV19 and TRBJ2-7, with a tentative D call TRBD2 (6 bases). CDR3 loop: CASSVRATSPYEQYF. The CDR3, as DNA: TGTGCCAGTAGTGTAAGAGCGACTAGTCCCTACGAGCAGTACTTC.